This T cell receptor (beta chain) was observed in a study of shared clonotypes between healthy human individuals. General study results and limits: Represented diversity, genetic and exposure-history alike, was limited by few donors.

This CDR3 region has 10 residues. Per germline, CDR1 DFQATT and CDR2 SNEGSKA (reference sequence). Comment on this clone: Its specificity is not known.

Libraries were prepared by immunoSEQ multiplex PCR; TCRdb keeps only in-frame clonotypes and omits some of them. The table shows some 2,100,000 clones, with about 94% occurring only once. The sample was naive CD4+ T cells sorted from blood. The subset was: CD45RA+ positively selected. The chain employs TRBV20-1 and TRBJ1-1, with D unresolved. The clonotype comes from a young man in good health. The CDR3 region is CVSRDTEAFF. CDR3 coding DNA: TGCGTTAGTAGGGACACTGAAGCTTTCTTT.